This T cell receptor (beta chain) stems from a study of Siglec-9 on CD8 T cells in melanoma (dated 2019 in TCRdb). Regarding the study in general: The study investigated Siglec-9 expression on CD8+ T cells and the role of Siglec-9 in regulating T cells in the melanoma tumor microenvironment.

Library construction relied on the immunoSEQ multiplex PCR assay. As stored in TCRdb, this immuneACCESS dataset retains in-frame rearrangements with V and J assigned. A fraction of the clones does not appear; measured against another copy, unresolved V genes explain less than half of the discrepancy, and the remainder lacks a known reason. The sample table shows 25,000 to 30,000 clones, and approximately 80% are seen once. Approximately 5.4% of the sample is held by the ten biggest clonotypes. Beyond this particular receptor, the publication reports: According to the report, an effector memory CD8+ T-cell subset that seemed to build up inside melanoma tumors was both marked and regulated by Siglec-9.

On this clone itself: No cognate antigen has been identified for it. Base qualities were left out, and no much larger clone turns up one base away.

The CDR3 contains 15 residues, cysteine and phenylalanine counted. The only DNA kept is the CDR3, 45 bases in frame from the first base. CDR1 and CDR2 were assigned from the germline V gene (reference sequence) as LNHDA and SQIVND. Trimmed from V: 4 bases; trimmed from J: 5 bases; junction bases lacking a gene match: 7. This clonotype was obtained from a human donor in good health. The sample was Siglec-9- CD8+ T cells sorted from blood. Taken with the paper, the label for cell subset or site translates to: CD8 T cells lacking Siglec-9. Recombination joined TRBV19 with TRBJ2-2, and 7 junction bases match TRBD2. The DNA sequence is TGTGCCAGTAGTACCCCGTTGGGAGGGACCGGGGAGCTGTTTTTT. Translated, this is CASSTPLGGTGELFF. The CDR3 plus the reference TRBV19 and TRBJ2-2 genes for the other parts give the full variable domain: DGGITQSPKYLFRKEGQNVTLSCEQNLNHDAMYWYRQDPGQGLRLIYYSQIVNDFQKGDIAEGYSVSREKKESFPLTVTSAQKNPTAFYLCASSTPLGGTGELFFGEGSRLTVL.